The 25 T cell receptor beta chains below come from one sample, sequenced in a study of T-cell reconstitution after alpha-beta-depleted transplantation in children. Unique molecular identifiers were used to barcode this TCRbeta library. In TCRdb, the PCR reads were re-called with MiXCR into one record per CDR3 protein. The sample has over 25,000 distinct CDR3 sequences, roughly a sixth seen once. The source was PBMCs, mostly from graft donor cells, collected 60 days after TCRalphabeta/CD19-depleted stem cell transplant. The receptors were gathered from a male patient aged 2-10 years who had a stem cell transplant for acute lymphoblastic leukemia, so the T cells may come from the graft donor.

J is TRBJ1-1 and V is TRBV5-1, with D tentatively TRBD1 (5 bases). The CDR3 is made up of 12 amino acids. Germline V CDR1 and CDR2: SGHRS, YFSETQ. Trimming removed 3 bases at V and 8 bases at J, with 11 bases between. In nucleotides, the CDR3 is TGCGCCAGCAGCTGGGACGGACGCGAAGCTTTCTTT. This gives the protein CASSWDGREAFF.

This clonotype was counted a few times. The chain combines TRBV6-1 with TRBJ2-7, with TRBD2 matching 9 bases. This CDR3 has 15 amino acids. Germline lookup yields CDR1 MNHNS and CDR2 SASEGT. V trimming: 6 bases; J trimming: 7 bases; junction bases outside the gene matches: 13. CDR3 sequence (DNA): TGTGCCAGCAGAGCTCTGACTAGCGGAGACGTGGAGCAGTACTTC. Translation gives CASRALTSGDVEQYF.

J is TRBJ2-6 and V is TRBV25-1; TRBD1 aligns across 7 bases. The CDR3 runs to 15 residues. Germline V gene lookup returns CDR1 MGHDK and CDR2 SYGVNS. V lost 6 bases, J lost 1 base, and 3 bases stayed unmatched. The CDR3 region is CASSAQGSGANVLTF. The CDR3 coding sequence is TGTGCCAGCAGCGCACAGGGGTCTGGGGCCAACGTCCTGACTTTC.

This clonotype has only a few counts. V is TRBV7-9 and J is TRBJ1-6, with D maybe TRBD1 (5 bases). The length of the CDR3 is 15 residues. V was shortened by 2 bases and J by 8 bases, with 13 bases between the two germline ends. The germline V gene encodes CDR1 SEHNR and CDR2 FQNEAQ (reference sequence). CDR3 in DNA: TGTGCCAGCAGCTTATGGGGGACCCAAGATTCACCCCTCCACTTT. This codes for CASSLWGTQDSPLHF.

This chain uses TRBV28 with TRBJ1-5; TRBD1 matches at 7 bases. Germline CDR1 and CDR2: MDHEN and SYDVKM. The ends lost 7 bases at V and 4 bases at J; junction bases unmatched: 13. CDR3 length equals 16 residues. Here the CDR3 reads CASKRAKGAGNQPQHF. The CDR3 DNA sequence: TGTGCCAGCAAACGGGCGAAGGGGGCAGGAAATCAGCCCCAGCATTTT.

This clonotype showed up many times. The genes are TRBV20-1 and TRBJ2-2; no firm D call. The CDR3 runs 13 residues. Per the germline V gene, CDR1 is DFQATT and CDR2 is SNEGSKA (reference sequence). V lost 5 bases and J 4 bases, leaving 11 bases between the germline ends. The CDR3 spells CSAPVASTGELFF. Here the CDR3 DNA reads TGCAGTGCTCCCGTGGCCTCCACCGGGGAGCTGTTTTTT.

V usage is TRBV5-4 and J usage is TRBJ2-1; maybe TRBD1 (6 bases). The ends were cut back, 4 bases at V and 6 bases at J, with 11 bases in the middle. From germline, CDR1 is SGHNT and CDR2 YYREEE (reference sequence). The CDR3 extends over 13 amino acids. CDR3 bases: TGTGCCAGCAGCCCCCGGACAGTCAATGAGCAGTTCTTC. This sequence encodes CASSPRTVNEQFF.

This clonotype was detected many times. The V call is TRBV12-3 or TRBV12-4, the J call TRBJ1-4, with D uncertain. V was pared by 7 bases and J by 8 bases, with 17 bases between. There are 14 residues in the CDR3. CDR3 in DNA: TGTGCCAGCACTCCGACTGGGTTTTCCGAAAAACTGTTTTTT. This sequence encodes CASTPTGFSEKLFF.

The chain carries TRBV19 and TRBJ2-2; D is perhaps TRBD1 (6 bases). CDR3 length: 12 residues. The germline V gene encodes CDR1 LNHDA and CDR2 SQIVND (reference sequence). V dropped 5 bases and J dropped 5 bases, with 6 bases sitting between them. The chain's CDR3 is CASSDRTGELFF. CDR3 sequence (DNA): TGTGCCAGTAGTGACAGGACCGGGGAGCTGTTTTTT.

The table lists this clonotype with a few counts. The rearrangement links TRBV2 to TRBJ2-3, with D possibly called TRBD1 or TRBD2 (5 bases each). The CDR3 spans 16 residues. The germline CDR1 and CDR2 sequences are SNHLY and FYNNEI. Trimming cost V 8 bases and J 2 bases, with 20 bases left between them. CDR3 amino acids: CASPQGISGPTDTQYF. CDR3 DNA: TGTGCCAGCCCCCAGGGAATCAGCGGACCCACAGATACGCAGTATTTT.

The chain uses TRBV12-3 or TRBV12-4 and TRBJ1-5, with D uncertain. Between the trimmed V and J ends, which lost 3 bases and 4 bases, there was a span of 7 bases. This CDR3 contains 13 residues. CDR3 amino acids: CASSFRINQPQHF. The CDR3 nucleotides read TGTGCCAGCAGTTTTCGGATAAATCAGCCCCAGCATTTT.

This clonotype was seen repeatedly, ten times or more. The chain carries TRBV28 and TRBJ2-1; possibly TRBD1 for D (5 bases). Trimming left V 6 bases short and J 4 bases short, with 13 bases between. Germline V gene data show CDR1 as MDHEN and CDR2 as SYDVKM. This CDR3 spans 14 amino acids. The CDR3 DNA reads as TGTGCCAGCAGACCTCCGACAGTATACAATGAGCAGTTCTTC. Its protein is CASRPPTVYNEQFF.

This clonotype was counted at least ten times. This sequence joins TRBV25-1 and TRBJ2-3; 8 bases line up with TRBD1. This CDR3 contains 14 residues. CDR1 MGHDK and CDR2 SYGVNS come from the germline V gene. The V segment lost 3 bases and the J segment 1 base; nucleotides outside the gene matches: 0. CDR3 region: CASSDRGRTDTQYF. The CDR3 region has the DNA TGTGCCAGCAGTGACAGGGGGCGCACAGATACGCAGTATTTT.

This clonotype was counted ten times or more. The chain recombines TRBV5-1 with TRBJ2-1; D gene ambiguous. The CDR3 length is 13 residues. With 3 bases removed from V and 5 bases from J, the gap between germline ends came to 9 bases. Per the germline V gene, CDR1 is SGHRS and CDR2 is YFSETQ. CDR3 bases: TGCGCCAGCAGCTATAACCTAGACAATGAGCAGTTCTTC. Amino acid sequence: CASSYNLDNEQFF. Full variable domain (remainder filled in from reference TRBV5-1 and TRBJ2-1): KAGVTQTPRYLIKTRGQQVTLSCSPISGHRSVSWYQQTPGQGLQFLFEYFSETQRNKGNFPGRFSGRQFSNSRSEMNVSTLELGDSALYLCASSYNLDNEQFFGPGTRLTVL.

This clonotype has a handful of counts. The chain employs TRBV9 and TRBJ2-5; TRBD2 agrees at 12 bases. Germline CDR1 is SGDLS and CDR2 is YYNGEE. The CDR3 is 14 residues long. J gave up 4 bases and V 4 bases, and 2 bases lay outside the gene matches. The CDR3 sequence: CASSTGLAGETQYF. The DNA for the CDR3 is TGTGCCAGCAGCACGGGACTAGCGGGAGAGACCCAGTACTTC.

This clonotype was seen repeatedly, ten times or more. This chain uses TRBV7-9 with TRBJ1-5; D is possibly TRBD1 (5 bases). Germline loops: CDR1 SEHNR, CDR2 FQNEAQ (reference sequence). V was trimmed by 4 bases and J by 9 bases, leaving 10 bases between them. The CDR3 totals 12 residues. The DNA of the CDR3 is TGTGCCAGCAGCTCCGGGGGTCGGCCCCAGCATTTT. Translation: CASSSGGRPQHF.

The table lists this clonotype with many counts. V is TRBV29-1 and J is TRBJ2-3; perhaps TRBD1 as D (6 bases). In germline, CDR1 is SQVTM, CDR2 ANQGSEA. This CDR3 contains 14 residues. Trimming left V 2 bases short and J 10 bases short, with 19 bases between. CDR3 nucleotides: TGCAGCGTTGAACTGGGGGCGGTAGAGGAACCGCAGTATTTT. Translated: CSVELGAVEEPQYF.

This clonotype was counted ten times or more. The genes are TRBV11-3 and TRBJ2-3; tentative D call: TRBD2 (7 bases). CDR1 SGHNT and CDR2 YENEEA come from the germline V gene. V was clipped by 3 bases and J by 4 bases, with 23 bases between them. The CDR3 contains 18 residues. CDR3 sequence (DNA): TGTGCCAGCAGCTTGGGTGTTTTGAAGGGGGGGCCTTCAGATACGCAGTATTTT. Protein product: CASSLGVLKGGPSDTQYF. The variable domain in full, with the rest retrieved from reference TRBV11-3 and TRBJ2-3, is EAGVVQSPRYKIIEKKQPVAFWCNPISGHNTLYWYLQNLGQGPELLIRYENEEAVDDSQLPKDRFSAERLKGVDSTLKIQPAELGDSAVYLCASSLGVLKGGPSDTQYFGPGTRLTVL.

The V call is TRBV13, the J call TRBJ2-3, with D tentatively TRBD2 (6 bases). Germline V lookup: CDR1 PRHDT, CDR2 FYEKMQ (reference sequence). The ends were cut back, 1 base at V and 2 bases at J, with 10 bases in the middle. The CDR3 loop spans 15 amino acids. The CDR3, as DNA: TGTGCCAGCAGCTTAGCGGGGGAGTTCACAGATACGCAGTATTTT. Amino acid sequence: CASSLAGEFTDTQYF.

The CDR3 coding sequence is TGTGCCAGTAGTATCACGGGGAGGAATCAGCCCCAGCATTTT. Protein sequence: CASSITGRNQPQHF. This rearrangement joins TRBV19 to TRBJ1-5; unclear D gene. The V and J ends lost 3 bases and 4 bases respectively, with 10 bases between them. Germline V gene sequence: CDR1 LNHDA, CDR2 SQIVND (reference sequence). This CDR3 has 14 amino acids.

The CDR3 bases are TGTGCCAGCAGCCAAGATCTAGCGGGAGGCACAGATACGCAGTATTTT. Translating gives CASSQDLAGGTDTQYF. The genes are TRBV3-1 and TRBJ2-3, with 10 bases identical to TRBD2. The CDR3 runs 16 residues. V lost 0 bases to trimming and J lost 1 base; unmatched junction nucleotides: 1. Germline values: CDR1 LGHDT, CDR2 YNNKEL (reference sequence).

This clonotype was counted between two and nine times. This chain uses TRBV20-1 with TRBJ2-1, with 7 bases identical to TRBD2. Germline lookup yields CDR1 DFQATT and CDR2 SNEGSKA (reference sequence). V shed 5 bases, J shed 4 bases, and the junction held 8 bases outside the gene matches. The length of the CDR3 is 14 residues. CDR3 DNA: TGCAGTGCTGTCTCGGGGGGAGGATACAATGAGCAGTTCTTC. Encoded protein: CSAVSGGGYNEQFF.

In this sample, this clonotype turned up many times. The chain couples TRBV29-1 to TRBJ2-2, with D unclear. Germline CDR1 is SQVTM and CDR2 is ANQGSEA. The CDR3 consists of 11 residues. Between the trimmed V and J ends, which lost 4 bases and 1 base, there was a span of 1 base. The CDR3 protein is CSVGNTGELFF. The CDR3 nucleotides are TGCAGCGTTGGGAACACCGGGGAGCTGTTTTTT.

This chain links TRBV5-1 with TRBJ2-2; D tentatively fits TRBD1 or TRBD2 (5 bases each). The germline CDR1 and CDR2 sequences are SGHRS and YFSETQ. The CDR3 contains 13 residues. Trimming cost V 7 bases and J 4 bases, with 11 bases left between them. The CDR3 nucleotides read TGCGCCAGCCGGGACCACGCCACCGGGGAGCTGTTTTTT. Its protein is CASRDHATGELFF.

This clonotype is a singleton in its sample. The gene calls are TRBV20-1 and TRBJ1-5, with TRBD1 matching 7 bases. Germline CDR1 DFQATT, CDR2 SNEGSKA (reference sequence). The ends lost 6 bases at V and 0 bases at J; junction bases unmatched: 5. The CDR3 contains 14 residues. Here the CDR3 DNA reads TGCAGTGCCTACCCAGGGGGTAGCAATCAGCCCCAGCATTTT. This sequence encodes CSAYPGGSNQPQHF.